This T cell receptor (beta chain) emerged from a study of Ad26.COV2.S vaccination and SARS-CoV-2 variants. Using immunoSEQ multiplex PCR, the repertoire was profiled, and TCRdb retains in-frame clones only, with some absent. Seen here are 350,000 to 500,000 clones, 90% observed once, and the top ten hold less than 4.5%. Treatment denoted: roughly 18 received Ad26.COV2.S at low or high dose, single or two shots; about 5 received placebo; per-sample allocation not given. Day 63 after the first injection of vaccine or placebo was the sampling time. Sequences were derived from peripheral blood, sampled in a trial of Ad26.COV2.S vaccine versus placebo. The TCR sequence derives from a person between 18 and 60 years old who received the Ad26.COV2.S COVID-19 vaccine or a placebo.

Written as DNA, the CDR3 is TGTGCCAGCAGCCAAGATCGGGGTCTCGGCACCGGGGAGCTGTTTTTT. Its protein product is CASSQDRGLGTGELFF. The V call is TRBV14, the J call TRBJ2-2; D is perhaps TRBD2 (5 bases). Looked up from germline, CDR1 is SGHDN and CDR2 is FVKESK. This CDR3 is built from 16 residues. Trimming stripped 0 bases from V and 4 bases from J, with 12 bases between.